This T cell receptor beta chain was found in a study of cytomegalovirus exposure and HLA in healthy donors. Study-level findings and limits: Some TCR beta chains (more than 150 of them) were listed as cytomegalovirus-associated. In an earlier analysis, most TCR beta V segments were productive about 87% or about 30% of the time.

Notes on this clone: Its matching antigen is unknown.

Use of 60 Vbeta and 13 Jbeta primers characterized the PCR. The assay was immunoSEQ multiplex PCR, and TCRdb's table has in-frame clones only and misses some. The sample has roughly 150,000 clones, around 76% seen once; the top ten hold 0.95% to 1.1%. V was pared by 2 bases and J by 7 bases, with 11 bases between. Germline V gene sequence: CDR1 ENHRY, CDR2 SYGVKD. The CDR3 consists of 13 residues. The source of this sequence is a middle-aged woman in good health and CMV-seronegative. This chain uses TRBV10-3 with TRBJ1-1, with D possibly matching TRBD1 (5 bases). The sample consisted of PBMCs. The CDR3 DNA sequence: TGTGCCATCAGTGAGGGCGTTGGACATGAAGCTTTCTTT. Translated, it gives CAISEGVGHEAFF.